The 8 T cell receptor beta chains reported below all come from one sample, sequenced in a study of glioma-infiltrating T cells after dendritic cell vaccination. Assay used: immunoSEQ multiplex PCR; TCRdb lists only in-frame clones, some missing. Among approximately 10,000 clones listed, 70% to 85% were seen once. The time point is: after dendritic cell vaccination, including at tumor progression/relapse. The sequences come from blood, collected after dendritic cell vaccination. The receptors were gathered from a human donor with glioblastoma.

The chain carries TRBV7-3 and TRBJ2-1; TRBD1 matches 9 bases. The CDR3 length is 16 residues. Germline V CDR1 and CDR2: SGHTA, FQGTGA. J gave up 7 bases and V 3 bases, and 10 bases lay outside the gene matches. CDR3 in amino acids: CASSFLPTGGVNEQFF. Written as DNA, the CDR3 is TGTGCCAGCAGCTTTCTTCCGACAGGGGGAGTAAATGAGCAGTTCTTC.

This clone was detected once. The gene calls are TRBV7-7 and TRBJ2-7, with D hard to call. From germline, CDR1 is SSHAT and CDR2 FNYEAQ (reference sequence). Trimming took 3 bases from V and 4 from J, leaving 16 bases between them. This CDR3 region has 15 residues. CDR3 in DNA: TGTGCCAGCAGCTTTTTAGTCTCGGTTCTGTACGAGCAGTACTTC. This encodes CASSFLVSVLYEQYF.

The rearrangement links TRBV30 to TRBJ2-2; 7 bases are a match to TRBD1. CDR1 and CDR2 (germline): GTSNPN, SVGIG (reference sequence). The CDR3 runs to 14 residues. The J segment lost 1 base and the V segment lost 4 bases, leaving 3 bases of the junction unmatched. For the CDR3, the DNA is TGTGCCTGGACCGGGACAGTGAACACCGGGGAGCTGTTTTTT. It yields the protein CAWTGTVNTGELFF. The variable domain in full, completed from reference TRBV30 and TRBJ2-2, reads SQTIHQWPATLVQPVGSPLSLECTVEGTSNPNLYWYRQAAGRGLQLLFYSVGIGQISSEVPQNLSASRPQDRQFILSSKKLLLSDSGFYLCAWTGTVNTGELFFGEGSRLTVL.

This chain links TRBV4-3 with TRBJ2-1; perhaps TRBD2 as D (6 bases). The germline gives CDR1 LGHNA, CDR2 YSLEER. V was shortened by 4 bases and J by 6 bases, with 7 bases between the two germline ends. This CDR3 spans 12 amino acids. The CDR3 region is CASSPGSNEQFF. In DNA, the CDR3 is TGCGCCAGCAGCCCCGGGAGCAATGAGCAGTTCTTC.

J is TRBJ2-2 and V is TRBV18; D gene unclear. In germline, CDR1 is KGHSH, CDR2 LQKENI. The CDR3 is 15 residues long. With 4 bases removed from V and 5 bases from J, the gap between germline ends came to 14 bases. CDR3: CASSREAADTGELFF. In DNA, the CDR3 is TGTGCCAGCTCACGAGAGGCGGCGGATACCGGGGAGCTGTTTTTT.

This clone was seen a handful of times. The CDR3 loop reads CSVITGGGETQYF. CDR3 DNA: TGCAGCGTTATTACAGGGGGCGGGGAGACCCAGTACTTC. This chain uses TRBV29-1 with TRBJ2-5; 9 bases are shared with TRBD1. This CDR3 is 13 amino acids long. Trimming took 5 bases from V and 5 from J; bases not matched to a gene: 6. The V gene's germline CDR1 is SQVTM and CDR2 ANQGSEA.

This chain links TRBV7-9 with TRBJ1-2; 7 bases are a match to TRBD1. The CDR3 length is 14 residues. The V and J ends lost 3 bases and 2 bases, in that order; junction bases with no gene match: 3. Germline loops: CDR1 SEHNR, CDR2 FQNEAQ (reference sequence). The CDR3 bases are TGTGCCAGCAGCTTTTGGGGACAGAACTATGGCTACACCTTC. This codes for CASSFWGQNYGYTF.

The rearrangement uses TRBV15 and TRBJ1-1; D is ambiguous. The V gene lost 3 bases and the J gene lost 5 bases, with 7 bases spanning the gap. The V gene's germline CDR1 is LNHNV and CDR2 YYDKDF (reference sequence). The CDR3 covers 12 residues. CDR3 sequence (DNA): TGTGCCACCAGCAGCTCGGGTACTGAAGCTTTCTTT. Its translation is CATSSSGTEAFF. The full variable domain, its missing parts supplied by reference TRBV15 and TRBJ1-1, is DAMVIQNPRYQVTQFGKPVTLSCSQTLNHNVMYWYQQKSSQAPKLLFHYYDKDFNNEADTPDNFQSRRPNTSFCFLDIRSPGLGDTAMYLCATSSSGTEAFFGQGTRLTVV.